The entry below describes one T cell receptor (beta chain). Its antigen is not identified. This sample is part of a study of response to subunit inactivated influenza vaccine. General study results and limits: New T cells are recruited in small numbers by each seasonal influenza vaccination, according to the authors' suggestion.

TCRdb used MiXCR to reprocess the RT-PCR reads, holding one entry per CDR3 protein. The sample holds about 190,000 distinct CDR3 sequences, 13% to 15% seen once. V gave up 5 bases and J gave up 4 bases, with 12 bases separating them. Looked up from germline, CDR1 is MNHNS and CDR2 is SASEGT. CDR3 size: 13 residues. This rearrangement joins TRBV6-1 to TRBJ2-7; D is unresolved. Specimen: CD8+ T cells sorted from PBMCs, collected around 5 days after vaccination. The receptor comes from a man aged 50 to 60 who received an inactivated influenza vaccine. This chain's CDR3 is CASSYALRYEQYF. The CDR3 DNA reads TGTGCCAGCAGTTACGCGCTTAGGTACGAGCAGTACTTC.